Described below is a single T cell receptor (beta chain) sequence and its context. These data originate in a study of technical replicates of blood from four donors. The method was immunoSEQ multiplex PCR; TCRdb's version includes in-frame clones alone and lacks a portion of them. The sample lists more than 55,000 clones; 92% were seen once. The ends were cut back, 4 bases at V and 0 bases at J, with 20 bases in the middle. The CDR3 extends over 19 amino acids. Germline CDR1 SGHDT, CDR2 YYEEEE. This clonotype was sampled from a human donor in good health. V and J are TRBV5-6 and TRBJ2-6, with D maybe TRBD2 (5 bases). The sample taken for sequencing was T cells isolated from PBMCs. In DNA form, the CDR3 reads TGTGCCAGCAGCGCTATGAGGGTGATTCTTCTCTCTGGGGCCAACGTCCTGACTTTC. As protein: CASSAMRVILLSGANVLTF. Full variable domain (remainder filled in from reference TRBV5-6 and TRBJ2-6): DAGVTQSPTHLIKTRGQQVTLRCSPKSGHDTVSWYQQALGQGPQFIFQYYEEEERQRGNFPDRFSGHQFPNYSSELNVNALLLGDSALYLCASSAMRVILLSGANVLTFGAGSRLTVL.